The sequence of this T cell receptor (beta chain) was determined in a study of human T cells and chemical hapten exposure. Study-level findings and limits: Patch test score was positively correlated with the counts of PT1 expanded TCRs. TCRs at high frequency, those above 1 in 1000, did not change with DPC sensitization. Donors in the study had alopecia, meaning their immune response may differ from healthy people's.

The CDR3 consists of 13 residues. Looked up from germline, CDR1 is LGHDT and CDR2 is YNNKEL (reference sequence). V shed 9 bases and J shed 0 bases, with 9 bases lying between them. This clonotype has at least ten counts. Its antigen is as yet unknown. The library tagged each cDNA molecule with unique molecular identifiers. TCRdb itself ran the RACE reads through MiXCR, one entry per CDR3 protein. The sample consists of about 41,000 distinct CDR3 sequences, under 4.5% of them appearing once. Time point specified: patch test 1, 2 weeks after DPC sensitization. Stated treatment: therapeutic diphenylcyclopropenone sensitization with weekly scalp DPC. RNA extraction used unfractionated whole blood as the source of total RNA.

The sample was whole blood, taken in connection with sensitization to the hapten diphenylcyclopropenone (DPC). This sequence was found in a man aged 45-60 years with alopecia areata. Some clones in this sample may be carry-over from other donors' samples. The V gene is TRBV3-1, the J gene TRBJ1-3; no definite D call. This CDR3 reads CASSTLSGNTIYF. CDR3 bases: TGTGCCAGTAGTACCCTCTCTGGAAACACCATATATTTT. Drawing the rest from reference TRBV3-1 and TRBJ1-3, the complete variable domain is DTAVSQTPKYLVTQMGNDKSIKCEQNLGHDTMYWYKQDSKKFLKIMFSYNNKELIINETVPNRFSPKSPDKAHLNLHINSLELGDSAVYFCASSTLSGNTIYFGEGSWLTVV.